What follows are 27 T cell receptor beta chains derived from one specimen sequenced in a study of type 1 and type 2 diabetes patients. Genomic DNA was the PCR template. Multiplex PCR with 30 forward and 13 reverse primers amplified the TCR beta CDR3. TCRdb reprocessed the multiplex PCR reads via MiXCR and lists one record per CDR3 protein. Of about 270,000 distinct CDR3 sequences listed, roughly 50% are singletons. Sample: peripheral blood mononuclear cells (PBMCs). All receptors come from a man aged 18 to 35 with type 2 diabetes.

CDR3 residues: CASGPIPTNTGELFF. The CDR3 region has the DNA TGTGCCAGCGGACCCATCCCCACGAACACCGGGGAGCTGTTTTTT. This sequence joins TRBV7-3 and TRBJ2-2; unclear D gene. Germline-derived CDR1 and CDR2 are SGHTA and FQGTGA. The CDR3 is 15 amino acids. V dropped 8 bases and J dropped 0 bases, with 13 bases sitting between them. Full variable domain (missing parts from reference TRBV7-3 and TRBJ2-2): GAGVSQTPSNKVTEKGKYVELRCDPISGHTALYWYRQSLGQGPEFLIYFQGTGAADDSGLPNDRFFAVRPEGSVSTLKIQRTERGDSAVYLCASGPIPTNTGELFFGEGSRLTVL.

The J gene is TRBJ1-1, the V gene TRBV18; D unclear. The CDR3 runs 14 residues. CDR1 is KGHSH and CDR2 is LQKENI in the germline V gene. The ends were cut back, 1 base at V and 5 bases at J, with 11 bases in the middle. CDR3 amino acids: CASSPLGGLTEAFF. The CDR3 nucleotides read TGTGCCAGCTCACCACTGGGAGGGTTGACTGAAGCTTTCTTT.

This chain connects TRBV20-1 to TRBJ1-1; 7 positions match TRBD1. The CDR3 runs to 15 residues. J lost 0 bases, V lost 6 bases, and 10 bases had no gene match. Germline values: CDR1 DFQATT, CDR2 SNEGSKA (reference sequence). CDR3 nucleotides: TGCAGTGCAGCTCCACTGGACAGGCTGAACACTGAAGCTTTCTTT. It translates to CSAAPLDRLNTEAFF.

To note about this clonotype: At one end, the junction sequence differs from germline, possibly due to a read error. The CDR3 region is CASRPESHSTEAFF. Written as DNA, the CDR3 is TGTGCCAGCCGCCCCGAGTCCCATTCCACTGAAGCTTTCTTT. This sequence joins TRBV5-1 and TRBJ1-1, with D hard to call. Germline CDR1 SGHRS, CDR2 YFSETQ. This CDR3 is 14 amino acids long.

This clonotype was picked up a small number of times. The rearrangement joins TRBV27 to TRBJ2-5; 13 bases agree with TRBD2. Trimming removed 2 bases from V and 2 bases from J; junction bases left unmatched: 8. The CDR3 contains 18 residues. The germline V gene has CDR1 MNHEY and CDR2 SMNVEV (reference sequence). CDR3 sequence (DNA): TGTGCCAGCAGTTTACGGAGACCGGGACTAGCGGGACAAGAGACCCAGTACTTC. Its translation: CASSLRRPGLAGQETQYF.

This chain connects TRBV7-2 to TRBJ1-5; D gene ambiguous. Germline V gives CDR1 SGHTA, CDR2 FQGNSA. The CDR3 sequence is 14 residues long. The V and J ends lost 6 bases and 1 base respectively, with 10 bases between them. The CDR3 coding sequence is TGTGCCAGCAGTGAAAGGGTGAGCAATCAGCCCCAGCATTTT. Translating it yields CASSERVSNQPQHF.

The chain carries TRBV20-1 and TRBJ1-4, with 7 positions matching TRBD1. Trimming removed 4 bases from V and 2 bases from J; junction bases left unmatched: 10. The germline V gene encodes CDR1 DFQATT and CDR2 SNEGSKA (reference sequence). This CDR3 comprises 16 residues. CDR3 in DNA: TGCAGTGCTAAGGACAGGTGGTCTGGGACTAATGAAAAACTGTTTTTT. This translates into CSAKDRWSGTNEKLFF.

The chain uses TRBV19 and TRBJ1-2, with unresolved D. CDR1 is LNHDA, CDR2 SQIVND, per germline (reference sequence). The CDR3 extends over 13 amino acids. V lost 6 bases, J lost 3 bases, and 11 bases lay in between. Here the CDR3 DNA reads TGTGCCAGTAGCATTAACACGGACTATGGCTACACCTTC. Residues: CASSINTDYGYTF.

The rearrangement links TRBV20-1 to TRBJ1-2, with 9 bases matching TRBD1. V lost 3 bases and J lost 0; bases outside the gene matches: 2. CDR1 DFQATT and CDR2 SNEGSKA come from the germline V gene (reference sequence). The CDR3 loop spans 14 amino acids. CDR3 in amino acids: CSASRTGANYGYTF. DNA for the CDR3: TGCAGTGCTAGTCGGACAGGGGCTAACTATGGCTACACCTTC.

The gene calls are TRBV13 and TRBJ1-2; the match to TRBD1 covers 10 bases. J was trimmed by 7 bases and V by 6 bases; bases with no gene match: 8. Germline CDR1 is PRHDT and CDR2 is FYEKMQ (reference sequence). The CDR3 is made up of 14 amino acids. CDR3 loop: CASSEPTGGSGYTF. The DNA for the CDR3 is TGTGCCAGCAGTGAACCGACAGGGGGCAGTGGCTACACCTTC. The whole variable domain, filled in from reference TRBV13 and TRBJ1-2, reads AAGVIQSPRHLIKEKRETATLKCYPIPRHDTVYWYQQGPGQDPQFLISFYEKMQSDKGSIPDRFSAQQFSDYHSELNMSSLELGDSALYFCASSEPTGGSGYTFGSGTRLTVV.

The CDR3 here is CASSSRPGGPGSPLHF. Here the CDR3 DNA reads TGTGCCAGCAGTTCGAGGCCAGGGGGTCCGGGCTCACCCCTCCACTTT. The chain carries TRBV13 and TRBJ1-6; 7 bases are a match to TRBD1. In germline, CDR1 is PRHDT, CDR2 FYEKMQ (reference sequence). CDR3 length: 16 residues. The V gene end was trimmed by 6 bases and the J gene end by 10 bases; junction bases not matched to a gene: 15.

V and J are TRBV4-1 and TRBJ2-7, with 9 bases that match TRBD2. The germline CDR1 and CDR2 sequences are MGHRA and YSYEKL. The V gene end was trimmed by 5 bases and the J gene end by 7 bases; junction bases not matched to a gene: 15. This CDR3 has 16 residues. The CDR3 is CASSSRLAGSLEEQYF. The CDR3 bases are TGCGCCAGCAGCTCCCGTCTAGCGGGGTCGCTAGAAGAGCAGTACTTC.

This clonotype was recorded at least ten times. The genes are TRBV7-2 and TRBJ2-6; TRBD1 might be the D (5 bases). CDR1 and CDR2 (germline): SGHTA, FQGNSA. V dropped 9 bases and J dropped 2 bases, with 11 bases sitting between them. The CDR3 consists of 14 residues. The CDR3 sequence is CASTQGPGANVLTF. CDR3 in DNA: TGTGCCAGTACGCAGGGTCCTGGGGCCAACGTCCTGACTTTC.

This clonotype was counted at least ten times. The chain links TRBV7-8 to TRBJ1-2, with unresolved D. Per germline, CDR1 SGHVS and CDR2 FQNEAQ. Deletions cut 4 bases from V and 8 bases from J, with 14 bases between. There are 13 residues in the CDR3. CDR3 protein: CASSYVDETGYTF. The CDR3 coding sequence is TGTGCCAGCAGCTATGTTGATGAGACCGGCTACACCTTC.

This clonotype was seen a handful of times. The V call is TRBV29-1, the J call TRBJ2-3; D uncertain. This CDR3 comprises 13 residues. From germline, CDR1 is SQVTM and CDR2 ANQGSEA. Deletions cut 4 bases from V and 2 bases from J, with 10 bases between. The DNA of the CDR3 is TGCAGCGTTGCCTGGGCTAACACAGATACGCAGTATTTT. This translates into CSVAWANTDTQYF.

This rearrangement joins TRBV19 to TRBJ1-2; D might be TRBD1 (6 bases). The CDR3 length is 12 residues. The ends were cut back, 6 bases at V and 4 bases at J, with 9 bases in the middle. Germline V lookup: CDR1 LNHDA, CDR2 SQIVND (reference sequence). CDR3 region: CASSGQTYGYTF. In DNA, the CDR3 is TGTGCCAGTAGCGGACAGACCTATGGCTACACCTTC.

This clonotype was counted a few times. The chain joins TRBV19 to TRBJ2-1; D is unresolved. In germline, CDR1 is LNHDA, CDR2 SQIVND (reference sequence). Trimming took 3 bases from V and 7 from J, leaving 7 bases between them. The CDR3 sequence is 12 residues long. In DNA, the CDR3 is TGTGCCAGTAGTATGGGAAGAAATGAGCAGTTCTTC. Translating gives CASSMGRNEQFF. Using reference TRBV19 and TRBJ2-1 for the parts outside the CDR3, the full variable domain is DGGITQSPKYLFRKEGQNVTLSCEQNLNHDAMYWYRQDPGQGLRLIYYSQIVNDFQKGDIAEGYSVSREKKESFPLTVTSAQKNPTAFYLCASSMGRNEQFFGPGTRLTVL.

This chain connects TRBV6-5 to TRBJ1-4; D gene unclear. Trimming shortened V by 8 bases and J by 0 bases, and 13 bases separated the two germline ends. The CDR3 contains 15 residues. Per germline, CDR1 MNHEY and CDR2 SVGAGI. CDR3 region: CASGTGSSTNEKLFF. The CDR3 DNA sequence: TGTGCCAGCGGAACCGGGTCTTCAACTAATGAAAAACTGTTTTTT.

CDR3 nucleotides: TGTGCCTCCTCACGGGCGGTACGGGAGACCCAGTACTTC. Translation: CASSRAVRETQYF. The chain links TRBV19 to TRBJ2-5; D gene unclear. The V gene lost 11 bases and the J gene lost 5 bases, with 18 bases spanning the gap. The CDR3 runs 13 residues. Germline CDR1 LNHDA, CDR2 SQIVND (reference sequence).

For the CDR3, the DNA is TGTGCCAGAGCTGGGGAGAACACCGGGGAGCTGTTTTTT. This gives the protein CARAGENTGELFF. The chain is built from TRBV7-6 and TRBJ2-2, with unresolved D. Germline CDR1 is SGHVS and CDR2 is FNYEAQ. The germline V and J ends were trimmed by 9 bases and 1 base, with 9 bases remaining between them. The CDR3 is made up of 13 amino acids.

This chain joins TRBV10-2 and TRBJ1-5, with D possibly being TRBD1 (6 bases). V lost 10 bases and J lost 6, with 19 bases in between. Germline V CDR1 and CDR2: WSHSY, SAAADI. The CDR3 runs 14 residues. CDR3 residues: CATGNPTGFQPQHF. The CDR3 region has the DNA TGCGCCACCGGAAACCCAACAGGGTTTCAGCCCCAGCATTTT.

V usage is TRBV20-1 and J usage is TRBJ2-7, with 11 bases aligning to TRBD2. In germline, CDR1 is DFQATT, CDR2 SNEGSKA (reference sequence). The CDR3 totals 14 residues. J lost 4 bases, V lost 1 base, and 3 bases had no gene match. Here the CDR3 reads CSARVAGGGYEQYF. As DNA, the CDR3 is TGCAGTGCTAGAGTAGCGGGAGGGGGTTACGAGCAGTACTTC.

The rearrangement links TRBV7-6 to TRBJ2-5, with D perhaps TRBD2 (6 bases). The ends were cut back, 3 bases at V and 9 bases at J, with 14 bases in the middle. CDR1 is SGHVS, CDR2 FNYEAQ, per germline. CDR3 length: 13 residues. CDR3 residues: CASSLREETAQYF. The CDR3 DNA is TGTGCCAGCAGCTTGAGGGAGGAAACCGCCCAGTACTTC.

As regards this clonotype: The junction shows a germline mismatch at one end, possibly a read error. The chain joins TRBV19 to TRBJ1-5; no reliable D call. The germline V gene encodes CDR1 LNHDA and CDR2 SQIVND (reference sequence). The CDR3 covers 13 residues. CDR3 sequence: CASRGYSNQPQHF. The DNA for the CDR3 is TGCGCCAGCAGAGGGTATAGCAATCAGCCCCAGCATTTT.

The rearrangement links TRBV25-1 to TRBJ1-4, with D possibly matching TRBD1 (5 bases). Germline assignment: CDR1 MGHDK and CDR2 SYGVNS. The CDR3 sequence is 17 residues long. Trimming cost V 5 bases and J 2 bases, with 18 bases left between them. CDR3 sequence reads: CASSSVSGIITNEKLFF. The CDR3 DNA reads TGTGCCAGCAGTTCGGTCTCAGGGATAATCACTAATGAAAAACTGTTTTTT.

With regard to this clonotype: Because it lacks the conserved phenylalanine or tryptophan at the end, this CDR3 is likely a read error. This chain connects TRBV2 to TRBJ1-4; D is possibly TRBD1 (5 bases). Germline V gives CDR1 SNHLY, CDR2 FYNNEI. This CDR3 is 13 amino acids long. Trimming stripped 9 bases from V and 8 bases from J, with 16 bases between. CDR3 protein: CARAGTLGEKLFI. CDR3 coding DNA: TGTGCCAGGGCCGGGACCTTAGGAGAAAAACTGTTTATT.

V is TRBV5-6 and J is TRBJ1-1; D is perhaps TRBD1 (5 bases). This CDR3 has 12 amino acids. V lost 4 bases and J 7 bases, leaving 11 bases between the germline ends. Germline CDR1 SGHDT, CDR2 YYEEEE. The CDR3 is CASSDSRDEAFF. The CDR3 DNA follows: TGTGCCAGCAGCGATTCCAGGGATGAAGCTTTCTTT.